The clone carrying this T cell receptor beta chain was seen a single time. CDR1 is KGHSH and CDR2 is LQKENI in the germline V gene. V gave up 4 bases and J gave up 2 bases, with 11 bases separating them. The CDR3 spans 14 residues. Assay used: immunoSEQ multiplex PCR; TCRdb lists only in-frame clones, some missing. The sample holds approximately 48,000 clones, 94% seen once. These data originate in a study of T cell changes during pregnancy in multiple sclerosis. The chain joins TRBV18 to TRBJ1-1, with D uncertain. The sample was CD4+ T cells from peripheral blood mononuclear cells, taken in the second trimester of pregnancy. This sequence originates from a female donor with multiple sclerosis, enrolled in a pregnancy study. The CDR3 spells CASSQGAPNTEAFF. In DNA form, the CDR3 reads TGTGCCAGCTCACAGGGAGCCCCAAACACTGAAGCTTTCTTT.